The next 6 T cell receptor beta chains were all read from a single sample in a study of blood T cells in healthy people across ages. Through a sample-barcoded 5' primer and a J-beta primer mix, a second PCR was run for roughly 6 to 12 cycles. TCRdb re-called the 5' RACE reads with MiXCR, one entry per CDR3 protein. The sample lists about 1.5 million distinct CDR3 sequences; roughly two fifths were seen once. Sequenced: blood. These receptors were obtained from a woman between 18 and 29 years old in good health.

This clonotype was counted between two and nine times. The chain couples TRBV28 to TRBJ1-1; D gene unclear. The CDR3 runs to 12 residues. Germline values: CDR1 MDHEN, CDR2 SYDVKM. V was trimmed by 7 bases and J by 10 bases, leaving 16 bases between them. CDR3 residues: CASIGPGLGAFF. The CDR3 coding sequence is TGTGCCAGCATCGGGCCGGGCCTAGGAGCTTTCTTT.

This rearrangement joins TRBV21-1 to TRBJ2-3; the table names TRBD2, a call not compared with the DNA. TRBV21-1 is assigned pseudogene status. CDR3 length: 16 residues. CDR3 loop: CASSNRTSQGTDTQYF. CDR3 coding DNA: TGTGCCAGCAGCAACCGGACTAGCCAGGGCACAGATACGCAGTATTTT.

This clonotype has a handful of counts. The rearrangement joins TRBV9 to TRBJ1-2, with unresolved D. The germline CDR1 and CDR2 sequences are SGDLS and YYNGEE. V lost 5 bases, J lost 4 bases, and 12 bases lay in between. This CDR3 is 13 amino acids long. CDR3 sequence (DNA): TGTGCCAGCAGAACCCTAAAAGGCTATGGCTACACCTTC. Translated, it gives CASRTLKGYGYTF.

The table lists this clonotype with a count of one. This chain uses TRBV30 with TRBJ2-1; D uncertain. This CDR3 is 11 amino acids long. Trimming removed 5 bases at V and 3 bases at J, with 5 bases between. Germline CDR1 reads GTSNPN; CDR2 reads SVGIG (reference sequence). CDR3 in DNA: TGTGCCTGGCAGGACTACAATGAGCAGTTCTTC. It is translated as CAWQDYNEQFF.

As regards this clonotype: Sequence at one end of the junction differs from germline and may be a read error. The gene calls are TRBV5-1 and TRBJ2-6, with D possibly matching TRBD1 (5 bases). Per germline, CDR1 SGHRS and CDR2 YFSETQ. This CDR3 spans 16 amino acids. The CDR3 nucleotides are TGCGCCAGCAGCTACGACTCGCGCTCTGGGGCCAACGTCCCGACTTTC. The encoded protein is CASSYDSRSGANVPTF.

CDR3 DNA: TGTGCCAGCAGCTCTGGGAAAGAGACTCAGCCCCAGCATTTT. Protein product: CASSSGKETQPQHF. This chain links TRBV7-9 with TRBJ1-5, with no clear D. The CDR3 is made up of 14 amino acids. Germline V gene sequence: CDR1 SEHNR, CDR2 FQNEAQ (reference sequence). V gave up 4 bases and J gave up 6 bases, with 13 bases separating them.